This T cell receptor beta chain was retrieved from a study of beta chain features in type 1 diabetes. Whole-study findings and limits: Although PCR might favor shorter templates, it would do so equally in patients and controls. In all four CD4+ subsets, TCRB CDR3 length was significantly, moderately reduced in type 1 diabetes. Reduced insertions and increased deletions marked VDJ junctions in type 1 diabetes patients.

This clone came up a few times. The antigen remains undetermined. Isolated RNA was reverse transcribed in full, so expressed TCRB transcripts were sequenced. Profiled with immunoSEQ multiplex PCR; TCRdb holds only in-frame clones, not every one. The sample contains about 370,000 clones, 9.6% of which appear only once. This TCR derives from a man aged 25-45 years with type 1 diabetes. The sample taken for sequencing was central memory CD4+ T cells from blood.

CDR3 loop: CSVAVGQGAGQPQHF. CDR3 nucleotides: TGCAGCGTTGCCGTCGGGCAGGGGGCCGGTCAGCCCCAGCATTTT. V usage is TRBV29-1 and J usage is TRBJ1-5; 8 bases line up with TRBD1. Germline V gene sequence: CDR1 SQVTM, CDR2 ANQGSEA. The ends lost 4 bases at V and 6 bases at J; junction bases unmatched: 11. The length of the CDR3 is 15 residues. Full variable domain (outside the CDR3, taken from reference TRBV29-1 and TRBJ1-5): SAVISQKPSRDICQRGTSLTIQCQVDSQVTMMFWYRQQPGQSLTLIATANQGSEATYESGFVIDKFPISRPNLTFSTLTVSNMSPEDSSIYLCSVAVGQGAGQPQHFGDGTRLSIL.